Detailed here is one TCR beta chain. The antigen it binds to is not known. Within one base of it there is no much larger clone, and no base qualities were kept. This entry is derived from a study of cytomegalovirus exposure and HLA in healthy donors listed by TCRdb under 2017. Broadly, across the study: A later analysis indicated that the 130 or so validation repertoires were generated on the platform also employed for the 700 or so repertoires of the first cohort. High-throughput TCR immunosequencing, statistical association of individual TCRs with disease status, and machine learning were combined to predict cytomegalovirus infection status. In addition to the first cohort of about 650 subjects, a separate validation cohort of approximately 120 different subjects was used. The study was designed to test whether signatures of past pathogen exposure could be identified by cataloging public T cell receptors. General conclusions and limits of the study: A few of the identified cytomegalovirus-associated TCR beta chains were confirmed in vitro to be specific for cytomegalovirus antigens. Most TCR sequences were observed very rarely across donors, whereas some public TCRs were present in many individuals. The classifier was reported to diagnose cytomegalovirus status with high specificity and sensitivity in both the original cohort and the validation cohort. A later analysis found that TCRs clustered in the first cohort also tended to co-occur in the 95 to 150 validation repertoires, with about 94% of cluster scores above 0. It was suggested by the authors that the approach could potentially be generalized to other disease states and immunological phenotypes. A later analysis lacked HLA typing for the validation cohort, so it scored co-occurrence in that cohort across all 120 or so repertoires. The study gave a list of about 150 TCR beta chains associated with cytomegalovirus.

The CDR3 runs 16 residues from the cysteine to the phenylalanine. Of the read, only the CDR3 DNA is kept; its 48 bases are in frame from base 1. For this chain, trimming is 0 bases at the V end and 4 bases at the J end, and the number of junction bases without a gene match is 7. Reading the germline V gene (reference sequence) gives CDR1 SGHNT and CDR2 YYREEE. The library was built by means of the immunoSEQ multiplex PCR assay. On the authors' methods: A statistical classification framework was built for diagnosing cytomegalovirus status from the catalog of TCR beta chain sequences. TCRdb retrieved this table from immuneACCESS and kept in-frame rearrangements only. Not all clones are present; in checked studies, unresolved V genes account for under half, and no reason is known for the remainder. V, J and clone size derive from that table, while D and trimming were established from the DNA sequence. This sample is represented by about 160,000 clones; around 85% of them were singletons. Of the sample, 5% to 7% falls within the top ten clones.

Separate from the roughly 650-subject first cohort, the validation cohort of about 110 subjects was the group to which the donors belonged. Sequenced material: PBMCs. The rearranged chain carries TRBV5-4 and TRBJ2-1, and 7 junction bases match TRBD1. This clonotype originated in a woman younger than 45 in good health and CMV-seronegative. The DNA sequence follows: TGTGCCAGCAGCTTGGTGGGACAGCAACCATACAATGAGCAGTTCTTC. Its protein reads: CASSLVGQQPYNEQFF.